A single sample gave rise to the 15 T cell receptor beta chains below, sequenced in a study of T-cell reconstitution after alpha-beta-depleted transplantation in children. Unique molecular identifiers tagged the TCRbeta library. TCRdb reanalysed the PCR reads using MiXCR and keeps one entry per CDR3 protein. The table has approximately 520,000 distinct CDR3 sequences, roughly 10% seen once; the top ten hold roughly 15%. This sample comprised PBMCs, mostly from graft donor cells, obtained 180 days after TCRalphabeta/CD19-depleted stem cell transplant. The source of these receptors is a female patient between 2 and 15 years old who had a stem cell transplant for aplastic anemia, so the T cells may come from the graft donor.

The V and J genes are TRBV6-5 and TRBJ2-4; 8 bases agree with TRBD2. The CDR3 totals 17 residues. Trimming took 1 base from V and 9 from J; bases not matched to a gene: 14. In germline, CDR1 is MNHEY, CDR2 SVGAGI. The CDR3 sequence: CASSYFSGTGRSSIQYF. In nucleotides, the CDR3 is TGTGCCAGCAGTTACTTTAGCGGGACTGGAAGGTCGAGCATTCAGTACTTC.

This clonotype was counted ten times or more. V gene TRBV3-1 combines with J gene TRBJ2-1; 14 bases are shared with TRBD2. Trimming took 4 bases from V and 6 from J; bases not matched to a gene: 8. Germline values: CDR1 LGHDT, CDR2 YNNKEL (reference sequence). This CDR3 region has 17 residues. In nucleotides, the CDR3 is TGTGCCAGCAGCCCGGGACTAGCGGGAGAAGATTTCAATGAGCAGTTCTTC. It yields the protein CASSPGLAGEDFNEQFF.

V is TRBV7-2 and J is TRBJ2-3; 7 bases are shared with TRBD2. The CDR3 is 16 residues long. J was trimmed by 5 bases and V by 3 bases; bases with no gene match: 11. The germline V gene has CDR1 SGHTA and CDR2 FQGNSA. The CDR3 region is CASSFRLVGGRDTQYF. CDR3 coding DNA: TGTGCCAGCAGCTTCCGACTAGTGGGAGGGAGAGATACGCAGTATTTT.

This clonotype was found a few times. This sequence joins TRBV20-1 and TRBJ2-1; no definite D call. The V and J ends lost 0 bases and 6 bases respectively, with 21 bases between them. The germline CDR1 and CDR2 sequences are DFQATT and SNEGSKA (reference sequence). This CDR3 has 17 amino acids. CDR3 protein: CSARDSSAKTIGNEQFF. CDR3 coding DNA: TGCAGTGCTAGAGATTCAAGCGCCAAAACTATAGGCAATGAGCAGTTCTTC.

This chain uses TRBV6-1 with TRBJ1-1; 9 bases map to TRBD1. There are 15 residues in the CDR3. V shed 6 bases and J 2 bases; nucleotides not matched to a gene: 7. The germline V gene encodes CDR1 MNHNS and CDR2 SASEGT. The CDR3 bases are TGTGCCAGCAGCCACAACAGGGGGCGCAACACTGAAGCTTTCTTT. Residues: CASSHNRGRNTEAFF.

This clonotype was picked up a small number of times. The J gene is TRBJ2-1, the V gene TRBV7-6; TRBD2 aligns across 8 bases. V gave up 0 bases and J gave up 10 bases; unmatched junction bases: 14. Germline lookup yields CDR1 SGHVS and CDR2 FNYEAQ. The CDR3 is 17 residues long. Written as DNA, the CDR3 is TGTGCCAGCAGCTTAGCGTCGGGGACTAGAGTCTCTTACGAGCAGTTCTTC. The encoded protein is CASSLASGTRVSYEQFF. The full variable domain, with the rest looked up from reference TRBV7-6 and TRBJ2-1, is GAGVSQSPRYKVTKRGQDVALRCDPISGHVSLYWYRQALGQGPEFLTYFNYEAQQDKSGLPNDRFSAERPEGSISTLTIQRTEQRDSAMYRCASSLASGTRVSYEQFFGPGTRLTVL.

This clonotype has more than one count but fewer than ten. The chain carries TRBV21-1 and TRBJ2-7; TRBD1 is taken as the D call from the table, unchecked against the DNA. TRBV21-1 is reported as a pseudogene. The CDR3 sequence is 14 residues long. The CDR3 is CASSKVPAADEQYV. The CDR3 DNA is TGTGCCAGCAGCAAAGTCCCTGCGGCGGACGAGCAGTACGTC.

The chain joins TRBV6-1 to TRBJ1-4; perhaps TRBD1 as D (6 bases). This CDR3 contains 16 residues. V lost 7 bases and J 8 bases, leaving 23 bases between the germline ends. Germline V gene data show CDR1 as MNHNS and CDR2 as SASEGT. CDR3 bases: TGTGCCAGCACCCTACTCCCAAGGGGGGTACCCGAAAAACTGTTTTTT. This encodes CASTLLPRGVPEKLFF.

This clonotype was found a few times. The rearrangement joins TRBV27 to TRBJ2-3; 9 bases align to TRBD2. V trimming: 11 bases; J trimming: 2 bases; junction bases outside the gene matches: 11. Germline CDR1 reads MNHEY; CDR2 reads SMNVEV (reference sequence). The CDR3 contains 15 residues. The CDR3 protein is CAGGISGSSTDTQYF. The CDR3 nucleotides read TGTGCCGGAGGGATTAGCGGGAGCTCCACAGATACGCAGTATTTT.

In its sample, this clonotype was seen a few times. In nucleotides, the CDR3 is TGTGCCAGCAGCCTCCAGACGGGATACGAGCAGTACGTC. Its translation is CASSLQTGYEQYV. The chain joins TRBV7-8 to TRBJ2-7; tentative D call: TRBD2 (5 bases). V shed 5 bases and J shed 4 bases, with 12 bases lying between them. Germline V gene lookup returns CDR1 SGHVS and CDR2 FQNEAQ. The CDR3 has 13 amino acids.

This chain joins TRBV7-9 and TRBJ2-6; possible D gene TRBD1, 6 bases. Germline lookup yields CDR1 SEHNR and CDR2 FQNEAQ (reference sequence). The ends were cut back, 6 bases at V and 4 bases at J, with 16 bases in the middle. The CDR3 length is 16 residues. The CDR3 loop reads CASSILGATGANVLTF. DNA of the CDR3: TGTGCCAGCAGTATATTGGGGGCGACCGGGGCCAACGTCCTGACTTTC.

This sequence joins TRBV6-2 or TRBV6-3 and TRBJ1-2, with a tentative D call TRBD1 (6 bases). Trimming removed 8 bases from V and 3 bases from J, with 10 bases in between. Germline V lookup: CDR1 MNHEY, CDR2 SVGEGT. The CDR3 contains 12 residues. CDR3 amino acids: CASLRTDYGYTF. CDR3 sequence (DNA): TGTGCCAGCTTGCGGACAGACTATGGCTACACCTTC.

The chain couples TRBV18 to TRBJ2-7, with 14 bases matching TRBD2. Germline CDR1 is KGHSH and CDR2 is LQKENI. CDR3 size: 17 residues. J lost 0 bases, V lost 4 bases, and 5 bases had no gene match. CDR3 DNA sequence: TGTGCCAGCTCACGTGGGACTAGCGGGAGTCTCTCCTACGAGCAGTACGTC. Translation gives CASSRGTSGSLSYEQYV.

Only a few counts were recorded for this clonotype. The chain uses TRBV20-1 and TRBJ1-4; D is unclear. CDR1 is DFQATT, CDR2 SNEGSKA, per germline (reference sequence). Trimming removed 1 base at V and 4 bases at J, with 7 bases between. The CDR3 contains 13 residues. This CDR3 is CSARVRSNEKLFF. For the CDR3, the DNA is TGCAGTGCTAGAGTGAGGAGTAATGAAAAACTGTTTTTT.

As to this clonotype: At one of its ends the junction is not consistent with the germline gene, which may arise from a read error. The V gene is TRBV27, the J gene TRBJ2-5; D is perhaps TRBD2 (5 bases). Germline lookup yields CDR1 MNHEY and CDR2 SMNVEV (reference sequence). The length of the CDR3 is 16 residues. This CDR3 reads CGSSSRGSPRQETQYF. Written as DNA, the CDR3 is TGTGGCAGCAGTTCCCGAGGGAGTCCCAGACAAGAGACCCAGTACTTC.